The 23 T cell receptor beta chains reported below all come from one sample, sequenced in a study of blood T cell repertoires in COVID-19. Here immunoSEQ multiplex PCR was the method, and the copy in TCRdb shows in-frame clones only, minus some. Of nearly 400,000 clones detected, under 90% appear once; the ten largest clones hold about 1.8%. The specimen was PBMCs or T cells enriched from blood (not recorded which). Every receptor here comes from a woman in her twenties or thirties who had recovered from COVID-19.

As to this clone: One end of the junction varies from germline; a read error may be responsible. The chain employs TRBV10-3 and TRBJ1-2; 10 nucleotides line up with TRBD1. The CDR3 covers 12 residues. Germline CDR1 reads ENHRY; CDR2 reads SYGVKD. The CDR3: CAIRSGQGYPRF. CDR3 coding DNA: TGTGCCATCAGATCGGGACAGGGGTACCCTCGCTTC.

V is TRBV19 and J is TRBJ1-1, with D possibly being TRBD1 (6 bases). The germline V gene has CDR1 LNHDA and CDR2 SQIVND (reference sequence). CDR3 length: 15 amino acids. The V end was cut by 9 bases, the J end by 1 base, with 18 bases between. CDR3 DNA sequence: TGTGCCAGCCAGCCCCCTGACAGGAAGAACACTGAAGCTTTCTTT. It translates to CASQPPDRKNTEAFF.

In DNA, the CDR3 is TGTGCCACCAGCAGAGATTTGACGGCGGGCTACGAGCAGTTCTTC. Amino acids: CATSRDLTAGYEQFF. The V call is TRBV15, the J call TRBJ2-1, with a tentative D call TRBD2 (5 bases). Between the trimmed V and J ends, which lost 0 bases and 10 bases, there was a span of 16 bases. This CDR3 is built from 15 residues. Germline V gives CDR1 LNHNV, CDR2 YYDKDF (reference sequence).

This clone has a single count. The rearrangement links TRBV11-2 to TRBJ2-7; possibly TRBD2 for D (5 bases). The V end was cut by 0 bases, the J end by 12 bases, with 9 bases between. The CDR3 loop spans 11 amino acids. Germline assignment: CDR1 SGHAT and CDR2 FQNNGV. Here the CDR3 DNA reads TGTGCCAGCAGCTTAGATACACTAGTGTACTTC. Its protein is CASSLDTLVYF.

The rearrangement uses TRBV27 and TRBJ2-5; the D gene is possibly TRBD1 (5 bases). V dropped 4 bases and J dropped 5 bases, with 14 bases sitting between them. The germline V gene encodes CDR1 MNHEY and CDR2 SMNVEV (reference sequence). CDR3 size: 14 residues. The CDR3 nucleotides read TGTGCCAGCAGTTCCACAGGTTTCCGCGAGACCCAGTACTTC. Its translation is CASSSTGFRETQYF.

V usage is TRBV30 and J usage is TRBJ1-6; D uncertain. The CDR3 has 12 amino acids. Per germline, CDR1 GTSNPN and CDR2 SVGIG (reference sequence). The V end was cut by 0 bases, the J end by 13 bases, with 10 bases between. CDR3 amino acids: CAWSVRSLPLHF. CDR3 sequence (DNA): TGTGCCTGGAGTGTACGCAGTTTGCCCCTCCACTTT.

The CDR3 spells CASSPGQQRGEKLFF. CDR3 DNA sequence: TGTGCCAGCAGCCCCGGACAGCAGCGGGGTGAAAAACTGTTTTTT. The rearrangement joins TRBV5-4 to TRBJ1-4, with a weak D call TRBD1 (6 bases). Germline CDR1 is SGHNT and CDR2 is YYREEE (reference sequence). CDR3 length: 15 amino acids. V lost 4 bases to trimming and J lost 7 bases, with 17 bases between them.

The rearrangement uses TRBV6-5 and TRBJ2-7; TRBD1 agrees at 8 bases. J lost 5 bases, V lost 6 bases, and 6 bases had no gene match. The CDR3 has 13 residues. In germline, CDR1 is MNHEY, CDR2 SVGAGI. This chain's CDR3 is CASRDDRGHEQYF. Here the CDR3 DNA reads TGTGCCAGCAGGGACGACAGGGGCCACGAGCAGTACTTC.

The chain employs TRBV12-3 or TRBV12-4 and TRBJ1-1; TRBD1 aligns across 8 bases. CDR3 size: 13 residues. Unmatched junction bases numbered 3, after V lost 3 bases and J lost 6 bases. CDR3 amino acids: CASSFQGASEAFF. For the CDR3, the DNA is TGTGCCAGCAGTTTCCAGGGGGCTTCTGAAGCTTTCTTT.

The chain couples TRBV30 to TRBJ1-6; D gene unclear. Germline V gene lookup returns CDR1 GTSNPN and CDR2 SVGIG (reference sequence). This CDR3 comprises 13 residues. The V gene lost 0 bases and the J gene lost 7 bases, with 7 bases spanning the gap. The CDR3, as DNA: TGTGCCTGGAGTGTAGCAGGAAATTCACCCCTCCACTTT. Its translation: CAWSVAGNSPLHF.

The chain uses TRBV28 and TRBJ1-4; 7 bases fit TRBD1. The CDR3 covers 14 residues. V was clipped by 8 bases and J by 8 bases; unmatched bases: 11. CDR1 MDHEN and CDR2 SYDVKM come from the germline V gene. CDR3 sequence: CASREGARTEKLFF. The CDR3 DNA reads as TGTGCCAGCCGTGAGGGGGCGCGTACCGAAAAACTGTTTTTT.

DNA of the CDR3: TGTGCCAGCAGCCGGACAGGGGTGAACACTGAAGCTTTCTTT. This gives the protein CASSRTGVNTEAFF. The chain links TRBV13 to TRBJ1-1, with 9 bases matching TRBD1. The germline V gene encodes CDR1 PRHDT and CDR2 FYEKMQ (reference sequence). The CDR3 covers 14 residues. The V gene end was trimmed by 5 bases and the J gene end by 0 bases; junction bases not matched to a gene: 1.

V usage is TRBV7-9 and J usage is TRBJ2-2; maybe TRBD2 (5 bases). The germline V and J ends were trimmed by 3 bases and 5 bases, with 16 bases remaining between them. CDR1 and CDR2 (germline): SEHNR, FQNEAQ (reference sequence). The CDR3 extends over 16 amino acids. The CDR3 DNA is TGTGCCAGCAGCTTGATGTCCGGGGTTGGGACCGGGGAGCTGTTTTTT. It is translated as CASSLMSGVGTGELFF.

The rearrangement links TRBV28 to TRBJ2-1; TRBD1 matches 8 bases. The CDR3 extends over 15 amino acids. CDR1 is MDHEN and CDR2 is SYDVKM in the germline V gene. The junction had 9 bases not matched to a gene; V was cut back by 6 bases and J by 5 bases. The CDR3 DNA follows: TGTGCCAGCAGCCCTGCCGGGACAGGACACAATGAGCAGTTCTTC. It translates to CASSPAGTGHNEQFF.

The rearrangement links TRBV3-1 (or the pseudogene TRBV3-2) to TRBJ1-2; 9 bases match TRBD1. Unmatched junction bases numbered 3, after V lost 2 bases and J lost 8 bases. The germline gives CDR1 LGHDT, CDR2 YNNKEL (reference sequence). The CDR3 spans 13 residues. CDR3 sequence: CASSQTGGGGYTF. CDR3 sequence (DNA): TGTGCCAGCAGCCAAACAGGGGGCGGGGGCTACACCTTC.

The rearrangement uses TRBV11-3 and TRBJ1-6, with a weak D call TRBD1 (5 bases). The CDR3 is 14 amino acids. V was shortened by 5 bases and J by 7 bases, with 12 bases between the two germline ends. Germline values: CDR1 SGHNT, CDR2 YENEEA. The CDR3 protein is CASSQGAGNSPLHF. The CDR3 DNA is TGTGCCAGCAGCCAAGGGGCCGGGAATTCACCCCTCCACTTT.

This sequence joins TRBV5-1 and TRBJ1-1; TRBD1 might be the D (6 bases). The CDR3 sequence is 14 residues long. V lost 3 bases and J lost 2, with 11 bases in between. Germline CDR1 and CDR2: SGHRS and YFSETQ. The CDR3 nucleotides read TGCGCCAGCAGCTCAGGACAGCCCAACACTGAAGCTTTCTTT. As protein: CASSSGQPNTEAFF.

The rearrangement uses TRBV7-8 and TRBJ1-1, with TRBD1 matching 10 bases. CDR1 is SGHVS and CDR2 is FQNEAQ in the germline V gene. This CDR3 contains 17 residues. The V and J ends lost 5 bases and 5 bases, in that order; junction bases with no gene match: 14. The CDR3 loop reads CASSPARDRGRLTEAFF. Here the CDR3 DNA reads TGTGCCAGCAGCCCCGCTCGGGACAGGGGACGTCTGACTGAAGCTTTCTTT.

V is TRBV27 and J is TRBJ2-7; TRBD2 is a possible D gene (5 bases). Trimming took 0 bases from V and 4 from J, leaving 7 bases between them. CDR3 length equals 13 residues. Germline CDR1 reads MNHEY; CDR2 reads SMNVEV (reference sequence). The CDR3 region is CASSLSRAYEQYF. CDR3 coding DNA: TGTGCCAGCAGTTTATCGAGGGCTTACGAGCAGTACTTC.

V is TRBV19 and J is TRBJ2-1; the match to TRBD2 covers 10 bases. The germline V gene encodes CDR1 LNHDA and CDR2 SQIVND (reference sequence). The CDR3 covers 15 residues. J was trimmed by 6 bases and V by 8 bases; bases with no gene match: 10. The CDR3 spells CASCSGGRSVNEQFF. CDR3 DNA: TGTGCCAGTTGTAGCGGGGGGAGGTCTGTCAATGAGCAGTTCTTC.

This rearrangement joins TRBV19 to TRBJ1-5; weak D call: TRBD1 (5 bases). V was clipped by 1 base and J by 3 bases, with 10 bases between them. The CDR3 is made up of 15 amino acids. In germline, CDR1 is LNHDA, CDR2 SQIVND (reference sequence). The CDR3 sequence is CASSIGSGPNQPQHF. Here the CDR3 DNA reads TGTGCCAGTAGTATAGGTTCAGGGCCCAATCAGCCCCAGCATTTT.

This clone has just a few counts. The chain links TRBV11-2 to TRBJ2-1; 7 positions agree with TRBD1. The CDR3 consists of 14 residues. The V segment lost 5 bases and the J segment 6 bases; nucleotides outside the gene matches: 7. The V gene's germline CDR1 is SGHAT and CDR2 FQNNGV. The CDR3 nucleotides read TGTGCCAGCAGCCTCCGGACAGGTGGCAATGAGCAGTTCTTC. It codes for CASSLRTGGNEQFF.

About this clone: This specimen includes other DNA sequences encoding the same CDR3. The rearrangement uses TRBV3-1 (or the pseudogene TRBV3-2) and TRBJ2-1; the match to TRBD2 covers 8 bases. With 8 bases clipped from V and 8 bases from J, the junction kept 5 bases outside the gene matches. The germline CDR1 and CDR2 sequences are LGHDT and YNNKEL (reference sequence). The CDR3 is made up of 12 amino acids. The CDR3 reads CASSRGGYEQFF. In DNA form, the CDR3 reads TGTGCCAGCTCCCGGGGGGGTTATGAGCAGTTCTTC.